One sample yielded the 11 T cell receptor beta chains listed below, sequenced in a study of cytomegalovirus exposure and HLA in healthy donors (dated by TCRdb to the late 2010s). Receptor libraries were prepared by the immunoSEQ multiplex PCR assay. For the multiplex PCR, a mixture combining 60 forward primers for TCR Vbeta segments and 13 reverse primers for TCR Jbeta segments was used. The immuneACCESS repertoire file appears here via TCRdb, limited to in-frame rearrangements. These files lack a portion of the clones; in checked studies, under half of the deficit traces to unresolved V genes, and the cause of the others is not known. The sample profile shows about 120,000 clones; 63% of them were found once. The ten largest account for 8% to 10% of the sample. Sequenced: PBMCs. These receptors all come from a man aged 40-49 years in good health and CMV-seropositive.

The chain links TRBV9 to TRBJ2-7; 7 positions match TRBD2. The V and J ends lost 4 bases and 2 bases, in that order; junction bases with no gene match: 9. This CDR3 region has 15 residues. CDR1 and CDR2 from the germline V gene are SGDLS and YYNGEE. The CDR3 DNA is TGTGCCAGCAGCCCCTTACCCGCGGGAGCCTACGAGCAGTACTTC. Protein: CASSPLPAGAYEQYF.

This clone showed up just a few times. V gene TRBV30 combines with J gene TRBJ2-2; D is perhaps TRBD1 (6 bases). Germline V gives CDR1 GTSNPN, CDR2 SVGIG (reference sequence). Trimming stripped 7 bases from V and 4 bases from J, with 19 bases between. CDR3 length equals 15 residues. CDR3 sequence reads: CASGVSRGGTGELFF. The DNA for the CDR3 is TGTGCCTCTGGCGTATCCAGAGGGGGCACCGGGGAGCTGTTTTTT.

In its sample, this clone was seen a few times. In DNA form, the CDR3 reads TGCGCCAGCAGCCTCGCTGAGCTCGAGAACACTGAAGCTTTCTTT. Its translation is CASSLAELENTEAFF. The chain carries TRBV5-1 and TRBJ1-1; D call uncertain. The germline CDR1 and CDR2 sequences are SGHRS and YFSETQ. V lost 4 bases, J lost 1 base, and 14 bases lay in between. CDR3 length equals 15 residues. The full variable domain, completed using reference TRBV5-1 and TRBJ1-1, is KAGVTQTPRYLIKTRGQQVTLSCSPISGHRSVSWYQQTPGQGLQFLFEYFSETQRNKGNFPGRFSGRQFSNSRSEMNVSTLELGDSALYLCASSLAELENTEAFFGQGTRLTVV.

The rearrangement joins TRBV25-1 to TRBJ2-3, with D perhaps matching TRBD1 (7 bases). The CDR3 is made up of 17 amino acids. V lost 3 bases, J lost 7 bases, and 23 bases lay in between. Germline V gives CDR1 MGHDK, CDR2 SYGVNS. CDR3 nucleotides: TGTGCCAGCAGTGATAGGGGGGACAGTACCTATAGGAATACGCAGTATTTT. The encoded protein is CASSDRGDSTYRNTQYF. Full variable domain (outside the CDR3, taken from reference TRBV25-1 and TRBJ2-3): EADIYQTPRYLVIGTGKKITLECSQTMGHDKMYWYQQDPGMELHLIHYSYGVNSTEKGDLSSESTVSRIRTEHFPLTLESARPSHTSQYLCASSDRGDSTYRNTQYFGPGTRLTVL.

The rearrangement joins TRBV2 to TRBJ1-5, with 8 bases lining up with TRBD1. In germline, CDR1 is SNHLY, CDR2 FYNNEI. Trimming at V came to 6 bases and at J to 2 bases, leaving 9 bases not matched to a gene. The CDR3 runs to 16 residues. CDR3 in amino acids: CASSPSTGEGNQPQHF. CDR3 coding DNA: TGTGCCAGCAGCCCGTCGACAGGGGAAGGCAATCAGCCCCAGCATTTT.

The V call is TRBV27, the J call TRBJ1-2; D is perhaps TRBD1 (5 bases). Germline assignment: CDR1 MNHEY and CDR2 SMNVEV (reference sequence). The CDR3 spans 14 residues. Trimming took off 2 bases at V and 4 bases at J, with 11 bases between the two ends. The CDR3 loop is CASSLNGGGYGYTF. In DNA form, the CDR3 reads TGTGCCAGCAGTTTAAATGGGGGAGGCTATGGCTACACCTTC.

The CDR3 DNA is TGTGCCAGCAGCGTAGACCTCATTCGGGCAGATACGCAGTATTTT. Translated, it gives CASSVDLIRADTQYF. The V and J genes are TRBV9 and TRBJ2-3; no firm D call. Germline values: CDR1 SGDLS, CDR2 YYNGEE. Between the trimmed V and J ends, which lost 0 bases and 4 bases, there was a span of 12 bases. The CDR3 is 15 amino acids. Full variable domain (rest looked up from reference TRBV9 and TRBJ2-3): DSGVTQTPKHLITATGQRVTLRCSPRSGDLSVYWYQQSLDQGLQFLIQYYNGEERAKGNILERFSAQQFPDLHSELNLSSLELGDSALYFCASSVDLIRADTQYFGPGTRLTVL.

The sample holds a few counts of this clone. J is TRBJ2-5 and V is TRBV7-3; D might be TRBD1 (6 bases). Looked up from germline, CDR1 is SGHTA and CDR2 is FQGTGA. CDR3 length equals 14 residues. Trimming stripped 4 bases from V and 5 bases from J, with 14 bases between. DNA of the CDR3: TGTGCCAGCAGCTCGGGACAAACAAGGGAGACCCAGTACTTC. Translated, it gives CASSSGQTRETQYF.

Written as DNA, the CDR3 is TGCGCCAGCAGCTTGCAGGGGAGCCTTAACTATGGCTACACCTTC. Amino acids: CASSLQGSLNYGYTF. The rearrangement links TRBV5-1 to TRBJ1-2, with a weak D call TRBD1 (6 bases). Trimming shortened V by 1 base and J by 1 base, and 11 bases separated the two germline ends. Germline V gives CDR1 SGHRS, CDR2 YFSETQ. The CDR3 sequence is 15 residues long.

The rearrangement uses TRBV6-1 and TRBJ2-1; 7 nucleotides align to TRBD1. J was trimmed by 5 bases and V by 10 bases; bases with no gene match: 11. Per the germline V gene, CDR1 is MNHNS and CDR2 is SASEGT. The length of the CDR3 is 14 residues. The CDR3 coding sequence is TGTGCCACCCTCCAAGGACAGGCGGACAATGAGCAGTTCTTC. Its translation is CATLQGQADNEQFF.

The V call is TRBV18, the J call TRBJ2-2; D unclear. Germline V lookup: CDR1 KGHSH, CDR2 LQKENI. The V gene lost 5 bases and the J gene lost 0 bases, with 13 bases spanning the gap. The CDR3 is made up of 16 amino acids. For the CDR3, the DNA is TGTGCCAGCTCAACAGTACCGCTTCCGAACACCGGGGAGCTGTTTTTT. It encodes CASSTVPLPNTGELFF.